A selection of T cell receptor beta chains follows, all from one sample in a study of blood T cell repertoires in COVID-19. TCRdb keeps only in-frame clones here, not all; method: immunoSEQ multiplex PCR. The repertoire holds around 210,000 clones, with 85% as singletons. Material: peripheral blood. The receptors derive from a man aged 60 to 75 with COVID-19, enrolled during active disease. Both conserved end residues are part of each CDR3. The D gene is left open where the match is weak. Clone size is stated in some rows and not others, as once, few, many or a class when expanded.

v_call,clone_size,d_call,j_call,cdr3_nt,cdr3_aa
TRBV9,-,TRBD1,TRBJ2-1,TGTGCCAGCAGCGCCTGGGACAGGGGTAGCAATGAGCAGTTCTTC,CASSAWDRGSNEQFF
TRBV5-1,-,TRBD1,TRBJ2-5,TGCGCCAGCAGCACAGAGACAGGGTGGGAGACCCAGTACTTC,CASSTETGWETQYF
TRBV20-1,-,-,TRBJ2-7,TGCAGTGCTAGTAATTTTGCAGGGATGGGCGAGCAGTACTTC,CSASNFAGMGEQYF
TRBV7-2,-,TRBD2,TRBJ2-7,TGTGCCAGCAGCTTCCGGACTAGCGGGAGAACTACGTCCTACGAGCAGTACTTC,CASSFRTSGRTTSYEQYF
TRBV9,-,-,TRBJ2-2,TGTGCCAGCAGCCCGGACACCGGGGAGCTGTTTTTT,CASSPDTGELFF
TRBV30,-,-,TRBJ1-2,TGTGCCCTAGGGAGGGGGGGGTACTATGGCTACACCTTC,CALGRGGYYGYTF
TRBV5-1,-,TRBD1,TRBJ2-7,TGCGCCAGCAGCTTAAGACAGGGTGGAGACGAGCAGTACTTC,CASSLRQGGDEQYF
TRBV2,-,TRBD1,TRBJ2-7,TGTGCCTGCTCCGGGACAGGCCTATACGAGCAGTACTTC,CACSGTGLYEQYF
TRBV15,few,-,TRBJ1-2,TGTGCCACCAGCAGAGATAGGGGGAACGCCTATGGCTACACCTTC,CATSRDRGNAYGYTF
TRBV2,-,-,TRBJ1-1,TGTGCCAGCAGTGAAGAGGGGCGAGCTTTCTTT,CASSEEGRAFF
TRBV11-2,-,-,TRBJ2-6,TGTGCCAGCAGCTCTACATTGGGACAATTGAGCGTCCTGACTTTC,CASSSTLGQLSVLTF
TRBV2,-,TRBD1,TRBJ1-4,TGTGCCAGCAACAGGGGAGAGGAAAAACTGTTTTTT,CASNRGEEKLFF
TRBV4-3,-,-,TRBJ1-2,TGCGCCAGCAGCCAAGAGGATTTGGGGCAGGGCTACACCTTC,CASSQEDLGQGYTF
TRBV6-5,-,-,TRBJ1-4,TGTGCCCTGAGAGGACAGTCTAATGAAAAACTGTTTTTT,CALRGQSNEKLFF
TRBV28,-,-,TRBJ2-2,TGTGCCAGCAGTTTATTTCGGGAGAACACCGGGGAGCTGTTTTTT,CASSLFRENTGELFF
TRBV3-1/TRBV3-2,-,TRBD1,TRBJ1-2,TGTGCCAGCAGCCCCACAGGGGGAGGAGGCTACACCTTC,CASSPTGGGGYTF
TRBV5-4,-,TRBD1,TRBJ2-5,TGTGCCAGCAGCTCAACCGGGACAGGGTATGCGGCCCAGTACTTC,CASSSTGTGYAAQYF
TRBV5-1,-,TRBD1,TRBJ1-1,TGCGCCAGCAGCTTGGCTCCCCTCGACAGGGTGGGATACACTGAAGCTTTCTTT,CASSLAPLDRVGYTEAFF
TRBV19,-,-,TRBJ1-5,TGTGCCAGTAGTATTGCAGGGGAGTTTCCCCAGCATTTT,CASSIAGEFPQHF
TRBV2,-,TRBD1,TRBJ1-6,TGTGCCAGCAGCACAGGGGAAGGGAGCTATAATTCACCCCTCCACTTT,CASSTGEGSYNSPLHF
TRBV5-1,-,TRBD1,TRBJ2-2,TGCGCCAGCAGCCTGGACAGGACGCTAGACACCGGGGAGCTGTTTTTT,CASSLDRTLDTGELFF
TRBV28,once,-,TRBJ1-2,TGTGCCAGCAGTTTACCCCAGCGCTATGGCTACACCTTC,CASSLPQRYGYTF
TRBV3-1/TRBV3-2,few,TRBD1,TRBJ2-2,TGTGCCAGCAGCCCGGGACAGGGAGACGGGGAGCTGTTTTTT,CASSPGQGDGELFF
TRBV10-3,-,-,TRBJ2-7,TGTGCCATCGCGGAAGGCTTCGAGCAGTACTTC,CAIAEGFEQYF
TRBV19,-,-,TRBJ1-2,TGTGCCAGTACCCGTGACAGTAACTATGGCTACACCTTC,CASTRDSNYGYTF
TRBV5-6,-,-,TRBJ1-2,TGTGCCAGCAGCTTGGACGGAGTTAACTATGGCTACACCTTC,CASSLDGVNYGYTF
TRBV6-5,-,TRBD1,TRBJ1-2,TGTGCCAGCAGACGGACAGGGAGAGGGTATGGCTACACCTTC,CASRRTGRGYGYTF
TRBV28,-,TRBD1,TRBJ1-1,TGTGCCAGCAGCAGGGGACAGGGGACTGAAGCTTTCTTT,CASSRGQGTEAFF
TRBV9,many,-,TRBJ1-2,TGTGCCAGCAGCGCGCGCCGGGGACAAAACTATGGCTACACCTTC,CASSARRGQNYGYTF
TRBV19,-,-,TRBJ2-2,TGTGCCAGTATCAAGGGAGTACGGGGCACCGGGGAGCTGTTTTTT,CASIKGVRGTGELFF
TRBV6-5,-,TRBD2,TRBJ2-3,TGTGCCAGCAGCTTAGCGGGAGTCTCTGATACGCAGTATTTT,CASSLAGVSDTQYF
TRBV7-8,-,-,TRBJ1-4,TGTGCCAGCAGCCCTTACTCAACTAATGAAAAACTGTTTTTT,CASSPYSTNEKLFF
TRBV27,-,-,TRBJ1-2,TGTGCCAGCAGCCCGAGGATGGAGAGGGGCTACACCTTC,CASSPRMERGYTF
TRBV7-9,-,-,TRBJ1-1,TGTGCCAGCAGCGCCCCCGGGAAAAGGTTATCGGAAGCTTTCTTT,CASSAPGKRLSEAFF
TRBV5-4,once,-,TRBJ1-1,TGTGCCAGCAGCCCTGGTGGCAGGGGATTATTTATGAACACTGAAGCTTTCTTT,CASSPGGRGLFMNTEAFF
TRBV4-3,-,-,TRBJ1-1,TGCGCCAGCAGCCAGCAGGATACCGACCGTAGGGCTTTCTTT,CASSQQDTDRRAFF
TRBV5-1,-,TRBD1,TRBJ2-1,TGCGCCAGCAGCACCGGACAGGGGGCAAGAGATGAGCAGTTCTTC,CASSTGQGARDEQFF
TRBV5-1,-,TRBD1,TRBJ2-3,TGCGCCAGCAGCTTGGGACAGGGGGCTGGCACAGATACGCAGTATTTT,CASSLGQGAGTDTQYF
TRBV27,-,TRBD1,TRBJ1-2,TGTGCCAGCAGCTACCGGGACAGGGGTGGCTACACCTTC,CASSYRDRGGYTF
TRBV29-1,-,TRBD2,TRBJ2-1,TGCAGCGTTGCGAGACAGGGGGTTACTAGCGGGAGGCATGAGCAGTTCTTC,CSVARQGVTSGRHEQFF
TRBV2,-,TRBD1,TRBJ1-2,TGTGCCAGCAGTGAATCAAGGACAGGGGCCTATGGCTACACCTTC,CASSESRTGAYGYTF
TRBV6-5,-,-,TRBJ1-1,TGTGCCAGCATATTGAACACTGAAGCTTTCTTT,CASILNTEAFF